This T cell receptor (beta chain) originates from a study of T cell changes during pregnancy in multiple sclerosis. The length of the CDR3 is 10 residues. Germline assignment: CDR1 SNHLY and CDR2 FYNNEI. V was trimmed by 11 bases and J by 8 bases, leaving 10 bases between them. Produced via immunoSEQ multiplex PCR; TCRdb's table is partial and in-frame only. This sample carries almost 65,000 clones, over 80% of them seen once, and the ten largest clones take around 2.3%. The V and J genes are TRBV2 and TRBJ2-1; D not certain. The TCR originated in a female donor with multiple sclerosis, enrolled in a pregnancy study. Sequenced material: peripheral blood, taken in the first trimester of pregnancy. The CDR3 is CALHRDEQFF. The DNA for the CDR3 is TGTGCCTTGCATCGAGATGAGCAGTTCTTC.